The 21 T cell receptor beta chains below were found in one sample sequenced in a study of T-cell reconstitution after alpha-beta-depleted transplantation in children. Molecular barcoding with unique molecular identifiers was used for the TCRbeta library. TCRdb recomputed calls from the PCR reads with MiXCR, one row per CDR3 protein. The sample includes 200,000 to 300,000 distinct CDR3 sequences, about 25% seen only once; the top ten take more than 2%. This specimen was PBMCs, taken before TCRalphabeta/CD19-depleted stem cell transplant. The receptors stem from a girl aged 2-10 years with Fanconi anemia, due to receive a stem cell transplant.

This clonotype was detected ten times or more. CDR3 region: CASSGGQGSYEQYF. CDR3 in DNA: TGTGCCAGCAGCGGGGGACAGGGGTCCTACGAGCAGTACTTC. The gene calls are TRBV9 and TRBJ2-7, with 10 positions matching TRBD1. Germline CDR1 reads SGDLS; CDR2 reads YYNGEE. Losses at the gene ends were 3 bases for V and 1 base for J; bases not matched to a gene: 1. The CDR3 has 14 residues.

The gene calls are TRBV4-2 and TRBJ2-1, with TRBD2 matching over 9 bases. Germline V gene sequence: CDR1 LGHNA, CDR2 YNFKEQ. The CDR3 is 16 residues long. J was trimmed by 7 bases and V by 1 base; bases with no gene match: 8. The CDR3, as DNA: TGTGCCAGCAGCCAAGGGTCGGCGGGAGGGAGGAATGAGCAGTTCTTC. Its translation is CASSQGSAGGRNEQFF.

The sample holds a few counts of this clonotype. V gene TRBV21-1 combines with J gene TRBJ1-1; the listed D gene, TRBD1, was not tested against the DNA. TRBV21-1 is a recognized pseudogene. The CDR3 extends over 17 amino acids. CDR3 sequence (DNA): TGTGCCAGCAGCAAAAGACGGCTGCAGGGGGTGAACACTGAAGCTTTCTTT. It yields the protein CASSKRRLQGVNTEAFF.

The chain carries TRBV18 and TRBJ2-7; 7 bases fit TRBD1. This CDR3 is built from 11 residues. CDR1 and CDR2 (germline): KGHSH, LQKENI. The trim removed 6 bases at V and 7 bases at J, leaving 3 bases unmatched. CDR3 nucleotide sequence: TGTGCCAGCTCGTACAGGGGAGAGCAGTACTTC. This codes for CASSYRGEQYF.

This clonotype was counted many times. The V call is TRBV29-1, the J call TRBJ1-3; 7 bases are a match to TRBD1. V lost 5 bases, J lost 4 bases, and 8 bases stayed unmatched. The V gene's germline CDR1 is SQVTM and CDR2 ANQGSEA. The CDR3 runs 14 residues. CDR3 protein: CSVTNRGPGNTIYF. As DNA, the CDR3 is TGCAGCGTTACAAACAGGGGACCCGGAAACACCATATATTTT.

This clonotype was counted a few times. The chain recombines TRBV12-3 or TRBV12-4 with TRBJ1-5, with TRBD1 as a possible D gene (6 bases). With 5 bases removed from V and 3 bases from J, the gap between germline ends came to 11 bases. The CDR3 is 14 amino acids. In DNA, the CDR3 is TGTGCCAGCAGTCCGACAGGACACAATCAGCCCCAGCATTTT. This gives the protein CASSPTGHNQPQHF.

This clonotype has ten or more counts. The chain links TRBV5-1 to TRBJ2-1, with D possibly matching TRBD2 (5 bases). The CDR3 covers 12 residues. V gave up 7 bases and J gave up 9 bases, with 14 bases separating them. From germline, CDR1 is SGHRS and CDR2 YFSETQ. The CDR3 nucleotides are TGCGCCAGCGGCCATACGGGGAGTGAGCAGTTCTTC. Protein: CASGHTGSEQFF.

This chain connects TRBV7-9 to TRBJ1-2, with 9 bases matching TRBD1. In germline, CDR1 is SEHNR, CDR2 FQNEAQ (reference sequence). J lost 6 bases, V lost 5 bases, and 13 bases had no gene match. This CDR3 has 16 amino acids. CDR3 sequence reads: CASSPKMTGGFHGYTF. The CDR3 nucleotides read TGTGCCAGCAGCCCTAAAATGACAGGGGGATTCCATGGCTACACCTTC.

The chain links TRBV29-1 to TRBJ1-2, with 7 bases lining up with TRBD1. J was trimmed by 6 bases and V by 4 bases; bases with no gene match: 2. Germline values: CDR1 SQVTM, CDR2 ANQGSEA. The CDR3 is 11 residues long. CDR3 DNA sequence: TGCAGCGTTGGAGGGACAGATGGCTACACCTTC. This gives the protein CSVGGTDGYTF.

This clonotype has ten or more counts. The chain combines TRBV12-3 or TRBV12-4 with TRBJ2-5, with TRBD2 matching over 13 bases. The length of the CDR3 is 16 residues. V lost 7 bases, J lost 5 bases, and 10 bases stayed unmatched. The CDR3 loop is CASTYGLAGVGETQYF. CDR3 DNA sequence: TGTGCCAGCACCTATGGACTAGCGGGAGTTGGTGAGACCCAGTACTTC.

This clonotype turned up a few times. The CDR3 coding sequence is TGCAGTGCTAGAGTGGCGGCGCCGTACGAGCAGTACTTC. Amino acid sequence: CSARVAAPYEQYF. The gene calls are TRBV20-1 and TRBJ2-7, with D unclear. This CDR3 is built from 13 residues. V was cut by 1 base and J by 4 bases, with 11 bases left in between. The V gene's germline CDR1 is DFQATT and CDR2 SNEGSKA (reference sequence).

This chain connects TRBV29-1 to TRBJ2-7; 10 nucleotides agree with TRBD2. This CDR3 is built from 13 residues. CDR1 is SQVTM, CDR2 ANQGSEA, per germline. Unmatched junction bases numbered 4, after V lost 6 bases and J lost 2 bases. In nucleotides, the CDR3 is TGCAGCGTCGGACTAGCGGAGGCCTACGAGCAGTACTTC. Translated, it gives CSVGLAEAYEQYF.

There are many counts of this clonotype. V usage is TRBV9 and J usage is TRBJ2-7; tentative D call: TRBD2 (5 bases). Germline CDR1 SGDLS, CDR2 YYNGEE. This CDR3 has 13 amino acids. Trimming removed 0 bases from V and 7 bases from J, with 11 bases in between. CDR3 region: CASSVGTPGEQYF. The CDR3 nucleotides are TGTGCCAGCAGCGTAGGGACCCCGGGAGAGCAGTACTTC.

This clonotype was detected only a few times. The chain joins TRBV29-1 to TRBJ1-2; D not certain. Germline CDR1 reads SQVTM; CDR2 reads ANQGSEA. Trimming took 4 bases from V and 7 from J, leaving 4 bases between them. This CDR3 comprises 9 residues. This chain's CDR3 is CSVAGGYTF. In nucleotides, the CDR3 is TGCAGCGTTGCGGGTGGCTACACCTTC.

The chain links TRBV20-1 to TRBJ2-1; TRBD2 aligns across 7 bases. The junction had 8 bases not matched to a gene; V was cut back by 2 bases and J by 7 bases. The CDR3 is 14 residues long. Germline V gives CDR1 DFQATT, CDR2 SNEGSKA (reference sequence). This CDR3 is CSARKPTSMNEQFF. DNA for the CDR3: TGCAGTGCTAGAAAGCCGACTAGCATGAATGAGCAGTTCTTC.

J is TRBJ2-5 and V is TRBV5-1; 8 bases are a match to TRBD1. The J segment lost 7 bases and the V segment lost 0 bases, leaving 11 bases of the junction unmatched. Per germline, CDR1 SGHRS and CDR2 YFSETQ. The CDR3 is 16 amino acids. The CDR3 DNA sequence: TGCGCCAGCAGCTTGGTACCGGACAGGGTGAGAGGGACCCAGTACTTC. Amino acid sequence: CASSLVPDRVRGTQYF.

This clonotype came up many times. V and J are TRBV12-3 or TRBV12-4 and TRBJ2-1, with TRBD2 matching over 10 bases. This CDR3 contains 16 residues. V shed 5 bases and J 4 bases; nucleotides not matched to a gene: 8. The CDR3 protein is CASSPDPGLAYNEQFF. The CDR3 coding sequence is TGTGCCAGCAGTCCTGACCCGGGACTAGCGTACAATGAGCAGTTCTTC.

This clonotype was seen at least ten times. This chain uses TRBV5-1 with TRBJ2-5; D might be TRBD1 (6 bases). Between the trimmed V and J ends, which lost 4 bases and 5 bases, there was a span of 9 bases. The CDR3 runs 12 residues. Germline V CDR1 and CDR2: SGHRS, YFSETQ. The CDR3 loop reads CASSRDMETQYF. The CDR3 DNA follows: TGCGCCAGCAGCCGGGACATGGAGACCCAGTACTTC.

The rearrangement links TRBV20-1 to TRBJ2-1; D remains unclear. The CDR3 has 14 amino acids. V was pared by 1 base and J by 7 bases, with 14 bases between. Germline V lookup: CDR1 DFQATT, CDR2 SNEGSKA (reference sequence). CDR3: CSARAYPLLNEQFF. CDR3 coding DNA: TGCAGTGCTAGAGCTTACCCGCTCTTGAATGAGCAGTTCTTC.

This CDR3 is CAISLAQSGPSTDTQYF. In nucleotides, the CDR3 is TGTGCCATCAGTTTAGCCCAAAGCGGACCTAGCACAGATACGCAGTATTTT. The V gene is TRBV13, the J gene TRBJ2-3; perhaps TRBD2 as D (5 bases). Trimming removed 10 bases from V and 0 bases from J, with 23 bases in between. Looked up from germline, CDR1 is PRHDT and CDR2 is FYEKMQ (reference sequence). The CDR3 is 17 residues long.

This clonotype appeared a few times. The chain joins TRBV20-1 to TRBJ2-7, with D perhaps assigned TRBD1 or TRBD2 (5 bases each). V was pared by 2 bases and J by 7 bases, with 21 bases between. Germline V gene lookup returns CDR1 DFQATT and CDR2 SNEGSKA (reference sequence). The CDR3 is made up of 15 amino acids. The CDR3 is CSARPRETREREQYF. For the CDR3, the DNA is TGCAGTGCTAGACCCAGGGAAACGAGGGAGAGGGAGCAGTACTTC.